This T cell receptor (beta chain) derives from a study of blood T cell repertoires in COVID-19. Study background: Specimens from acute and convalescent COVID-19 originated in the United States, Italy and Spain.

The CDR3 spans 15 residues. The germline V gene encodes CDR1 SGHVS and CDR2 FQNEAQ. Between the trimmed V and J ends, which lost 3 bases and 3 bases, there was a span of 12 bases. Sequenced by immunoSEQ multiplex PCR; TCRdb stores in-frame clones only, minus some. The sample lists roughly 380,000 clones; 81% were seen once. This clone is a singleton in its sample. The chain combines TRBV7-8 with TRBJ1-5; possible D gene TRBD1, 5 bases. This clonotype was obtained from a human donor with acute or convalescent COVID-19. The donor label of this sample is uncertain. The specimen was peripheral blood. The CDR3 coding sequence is TGTGCCAGCAGCTTGGTTAGACAGTCCAATCAGCCCCAGCATTTT. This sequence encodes CASSLVRQSNQPQHF.